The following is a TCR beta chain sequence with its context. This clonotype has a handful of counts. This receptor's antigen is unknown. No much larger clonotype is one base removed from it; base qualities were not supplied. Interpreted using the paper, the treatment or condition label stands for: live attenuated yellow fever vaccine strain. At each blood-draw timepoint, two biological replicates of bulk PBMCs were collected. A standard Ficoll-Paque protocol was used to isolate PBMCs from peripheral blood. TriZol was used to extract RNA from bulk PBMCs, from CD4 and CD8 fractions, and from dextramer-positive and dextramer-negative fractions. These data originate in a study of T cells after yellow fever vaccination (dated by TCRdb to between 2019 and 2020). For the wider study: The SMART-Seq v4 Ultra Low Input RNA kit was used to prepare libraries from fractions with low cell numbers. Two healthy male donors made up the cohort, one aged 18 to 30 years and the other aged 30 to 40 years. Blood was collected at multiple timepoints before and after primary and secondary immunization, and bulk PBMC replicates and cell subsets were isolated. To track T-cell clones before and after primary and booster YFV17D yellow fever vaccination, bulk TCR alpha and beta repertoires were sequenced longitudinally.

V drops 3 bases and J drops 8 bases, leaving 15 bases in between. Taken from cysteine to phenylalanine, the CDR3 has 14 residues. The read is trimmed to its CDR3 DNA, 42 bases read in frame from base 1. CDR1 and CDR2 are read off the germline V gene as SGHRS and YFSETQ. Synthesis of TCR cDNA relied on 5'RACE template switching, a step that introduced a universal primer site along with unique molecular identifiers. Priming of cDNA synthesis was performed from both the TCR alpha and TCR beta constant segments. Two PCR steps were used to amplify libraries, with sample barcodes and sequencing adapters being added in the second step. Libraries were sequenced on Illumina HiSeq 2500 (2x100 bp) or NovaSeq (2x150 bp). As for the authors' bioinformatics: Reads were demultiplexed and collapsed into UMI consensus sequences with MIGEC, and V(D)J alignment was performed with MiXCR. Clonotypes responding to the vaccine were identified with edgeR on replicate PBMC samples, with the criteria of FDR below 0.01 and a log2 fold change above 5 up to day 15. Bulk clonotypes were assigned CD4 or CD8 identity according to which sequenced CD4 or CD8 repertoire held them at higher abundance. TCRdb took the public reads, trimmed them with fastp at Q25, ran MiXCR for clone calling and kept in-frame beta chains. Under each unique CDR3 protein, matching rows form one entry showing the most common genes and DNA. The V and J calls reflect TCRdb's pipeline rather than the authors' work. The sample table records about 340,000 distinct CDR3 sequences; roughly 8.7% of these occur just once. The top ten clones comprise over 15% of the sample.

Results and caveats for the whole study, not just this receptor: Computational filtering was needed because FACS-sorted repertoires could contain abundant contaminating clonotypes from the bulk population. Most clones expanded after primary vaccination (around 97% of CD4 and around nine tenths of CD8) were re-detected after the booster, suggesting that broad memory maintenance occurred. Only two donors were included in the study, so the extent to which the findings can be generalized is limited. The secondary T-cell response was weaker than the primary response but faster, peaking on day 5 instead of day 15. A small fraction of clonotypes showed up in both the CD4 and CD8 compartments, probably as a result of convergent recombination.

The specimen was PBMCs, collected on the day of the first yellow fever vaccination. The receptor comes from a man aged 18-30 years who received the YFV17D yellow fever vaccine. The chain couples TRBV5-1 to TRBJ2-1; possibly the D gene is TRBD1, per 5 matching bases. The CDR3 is CASSSPSQGDEQFF. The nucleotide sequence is TGCGCCAGCAGCTCCCCCAGCCAGGGCGATGAGCAGTTCTTC.